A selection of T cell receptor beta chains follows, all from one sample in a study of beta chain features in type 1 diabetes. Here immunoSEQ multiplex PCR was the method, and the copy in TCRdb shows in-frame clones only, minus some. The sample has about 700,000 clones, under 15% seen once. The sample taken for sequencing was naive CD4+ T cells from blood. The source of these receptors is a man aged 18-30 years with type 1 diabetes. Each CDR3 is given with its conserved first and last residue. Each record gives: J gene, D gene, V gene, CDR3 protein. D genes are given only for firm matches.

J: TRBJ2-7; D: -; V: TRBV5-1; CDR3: CASSLNRPRGLEQYF
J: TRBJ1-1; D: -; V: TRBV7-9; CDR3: CASSPPNGMNTEAFF
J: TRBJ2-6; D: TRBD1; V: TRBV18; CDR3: CASSAGTGGTGANVLTF
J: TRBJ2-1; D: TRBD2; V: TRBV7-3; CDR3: CASSLTLAGVNEQFF
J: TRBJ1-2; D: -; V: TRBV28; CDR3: CASETGYYGYTF
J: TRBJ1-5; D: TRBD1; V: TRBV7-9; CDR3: CASSLGQGIDQPQHF
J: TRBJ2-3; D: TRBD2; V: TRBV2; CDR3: CASSEGLAGATDTQYF
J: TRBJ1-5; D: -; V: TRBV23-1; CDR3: CASSPGRHNQPQHF
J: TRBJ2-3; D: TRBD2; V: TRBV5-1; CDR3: CASSQLAGGGDTQYF
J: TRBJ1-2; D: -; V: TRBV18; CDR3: CASSPGDRIVYGYTF